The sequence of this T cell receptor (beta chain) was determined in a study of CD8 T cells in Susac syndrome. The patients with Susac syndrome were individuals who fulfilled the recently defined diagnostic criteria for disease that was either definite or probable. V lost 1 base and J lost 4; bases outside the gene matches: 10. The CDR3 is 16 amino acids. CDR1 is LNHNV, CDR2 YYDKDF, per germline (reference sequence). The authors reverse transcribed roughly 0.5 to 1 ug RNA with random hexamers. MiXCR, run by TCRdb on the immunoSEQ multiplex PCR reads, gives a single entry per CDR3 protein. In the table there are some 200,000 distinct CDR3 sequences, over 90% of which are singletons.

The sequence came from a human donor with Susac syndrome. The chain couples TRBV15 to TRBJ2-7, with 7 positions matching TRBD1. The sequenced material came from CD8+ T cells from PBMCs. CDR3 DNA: TGTGCCACCAGCAGAGGGGTGACAGGGCTGGAGTACGAGCAGTACTTC. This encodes CATSRGVTGLEYEQYF.